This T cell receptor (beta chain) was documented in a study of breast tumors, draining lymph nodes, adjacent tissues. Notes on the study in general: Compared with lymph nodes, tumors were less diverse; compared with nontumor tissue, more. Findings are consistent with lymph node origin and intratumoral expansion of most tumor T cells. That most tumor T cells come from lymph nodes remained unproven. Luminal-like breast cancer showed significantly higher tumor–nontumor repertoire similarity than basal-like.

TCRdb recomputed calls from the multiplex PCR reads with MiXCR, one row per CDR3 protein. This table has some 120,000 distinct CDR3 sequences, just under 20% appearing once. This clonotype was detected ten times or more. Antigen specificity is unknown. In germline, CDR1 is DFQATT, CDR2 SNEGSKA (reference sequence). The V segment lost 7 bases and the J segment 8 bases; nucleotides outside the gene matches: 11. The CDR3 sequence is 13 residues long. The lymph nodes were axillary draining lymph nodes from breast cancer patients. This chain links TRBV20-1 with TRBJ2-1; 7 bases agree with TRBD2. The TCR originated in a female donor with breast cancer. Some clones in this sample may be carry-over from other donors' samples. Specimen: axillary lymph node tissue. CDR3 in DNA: TGCAGTGGGAGGGGCCTAGCGGTTTATGAGCAGTTCTTC. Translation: CSGRGLAVYEQFF.